This TCR beta chain was captured in a study of regulatory T cells in long-lasting Graves disease. The sample holds many counts of this clonotype. Time point defined: newly diagnosed GD, antithyroid drugs for less than 3 months. There was RNA extracted from PBMCs, and the TCR library was made from it. Relying on iRepertoire HTBI primers and Arm-PCR of CDR3 regions, the team built TCR beta libraries. Each CDR3 protein is one row after TCRdb ran MiXCR on the multiplex PCR reads. The table has 360,000 or so distinct CDR3 sequences, approximately 15% seen once; the top ten hold less than 35%. A further study also used this sample, focusing on T cells in Graves' hyperthyroidism and ophthalmopathy.

The receptor was isolated from a man aged 35 to 55 with Graves disease. The source material was peripheral blood mononuclear cells (PBMCs), sampled at new diagnosis, from a patient treated with antithyroid drugs.

The DNA of the CDR3 is TGTGCCAGCAGTAATGACAGATCCGGCTCCTACGAGCAGTACTTC. This encodes CASSNDRSGSYEQYF. The rearrangement links TRBV2 to TRBJ2-7; D perhaps matches TRBD1 (5 bases). Trimming pared 5 bases from V and 0 bases from J, leaving 14 bases between. Germline V lookup: CDR1 SNHLY, CDR2 FYNNEI. The CDR3 is 15 residues long. Full variable domain (missing parts from reference TRBV2 and TRBJ2-7): EPEVTQTPSHQVTQMGQEVILRCVPISNHLYFYWYRQILGQKVEFLVSFYNNEISEKSEIFDDQFSVERPDGSNFTLKIRSTKLEDSAMYFCASSNDRSGSYEQYFGPGTRLTVT.